This TCR beta chain is from a study of cytomegalovirus exposure and HLA in healthy donors. Of note for this clone: Its target is unknown.

Study conclusions and caveats: A later analysis found most CMV-associated TCR beta chains apparently HLA-restricted. Reportedly, cytomegalovirus status was diagnosed with high sensitivity and specificity.

J gave up 8 bases and V 6 bases, and 5 bases lay outside the gene matches. The CDR3 sequence is 13 residues long. Germline V gene sequence: CDR1 MNHEY, CDR2 SVGAGI. PCR used 60 Vbeta primers and 13 Jbeta primers. Per the authors' pipeline: Per a later analysis, the number of unique TCR beta chains was around 79 million, of which around 9.9 million were shared. Sequenced by immunoSEQ multiplex PCR; TCRdb stores in-frame clones only, minus some. That table supplies the V and J calls and clone size; D and trimming were determined from the DNA. This table holds 100,000 or so clones, about 70% found once. The sequenced sample was PBMCs. The clonotype originates from a woman aged 18-35 years in good health and CMV-seropositive. The chain carries TRBV6-5 and TRBJ1-4, with 8 nucleotides matching TRBD1. This chain's CDR3 is CASRSRDREKLFF. The CDR3 nucleotides read TGTGCCAGCAGATCCCGGGACAGGGAAAAACTGTTTTTT.